This TCR beta chain was recovered during a study of metastatic and nonmetastatic thyroid tumors. Turning to the study itself: Across blood and tumor or nodule tissue, repertoires from malignant and benign thyroid patients were compared with one another. General observations from the study: Significantly higher TCR beta diversity was reportedly seen in malignant thyroid tumors than benign nodules, in blood and tumor.

CDR3 length equals 13 residues. Trimming cost V 1 base and J 6 bases, with 10 bases left between them. Under the authors' procedure: The study built a papillary thyroid cancer distant-metastasis classifier from CDR3 differences across clinicopathological groups. TCRdb re-clonotyped the PCR reads through MiXCR. TCRdb's processing, not the authors', yielded these V and J calls. The sample holds approximately 40,000 clones, less than 50% seen once. Thyroid surgery took place with no prior treatment in any patient. The table lists this clone with a few counts. The antigen is not known. The chain uses TRBV12-3 or TRBV12-4 and TRBJ2-7; D possibly corresponds to TRBD1 (7 bases). The sample was tumor tissue. The clonotype comes from a male donor with papillary thyroid cancer or a benign thyroid nodule (not recorded which). Some clones in this sample may be carry-over from other donors' samples. The CDR3 sequence is CASSLGGDSEQYF. The CDR3 nucleotides read TGTGCCAGCAGTTTAGGGGGGGACAGCGAGCAGTACTTC.